A single TCR beta chain is shown here with its context. J lost 0 bases, V lost 6 bases, and 6 bases had no gene match. From germline, CDR1 is SNHLY and CDR2 FYNNEI. CDR3 size: 18 residues. This entry is derived from a study of blood T cell repertoires in COVID-19. Whole-study context: Italy, Spain and the United States were the sources of the convalescent and acute COVID-19 samples.

In the authors' workflow: Amplification with reference gene primers provided the estimates of nucleated cell counts. Clones were read by immunoSEQ multiplex PCR, and TCRdb kept only the in-frame ones, dropping some. V and J calls and clone size are given by that table; D and trimming were obtained from the DNA. Of about 170,000 clones in the sample, around 85% were seen once. Sequencing was carried out using peripheral blood. The chain carries TRBV2 and TRBJ2-1, with 15 bases identical to TRBD2. The origin of this receptor is a human donor with acute or convalescent COVID-19. The donor label of this sample is uncertain. CDR3 amino acids: CASRRTSGGVSSYNEQFF. CDR3 DNA: TGTGCCAGCAGGCGGACTAGCGGGGGGGTTAGCTCCTACAATGAGCAGTTCTTC. The full variable domain, in which reference TRBV2 and TRBJ2-1 provide the parts outside the CDR3, is EPEVTQTPSHQVTQMGQEVILRCVPISNHLYFYWYRQILGQKVEFLVSFYNNEISEKSEIFDDQFSVERPDGSNFTLKIRSTKLEDSAMYFCASRRTSGGVSSYNEQFFGPGTRLTVL.